This entry is about one T cell receptor (beta chain). The antigen is unknown. Only in-frame clones appear in the TCRdb table, and some are missing; sequencing was by immunoSEQ multiplex PCR. The table lists about 390,000 clones, around 85% of them singletons. This specimen comes from a study of Ad26.COV2.S vaccination and SARS-CoV-2 variants. Study at large: This donor came from the COV1001 trial of Ad26.COV2.S. Administration of Ad26.COV2.S was intramuscular, either once or twice 56 days apart.

This CDR3 is 15 amino acids long. CDR1 LNHDA and CDR2 SQIVND come from the germline V gene (reference sequence). Trimming pared 4 bases from V and 4 bases from J, leaving 15 bases between. Documented treatment: about 20 received Ad26.COV2.S at low or high dose, single or two shots; 5 received placebo; per-sample allocation not given. Day 63 after the first vaccine or placebo injection was the time point for sampling. SARS-CoV-2 spike from the Wuhan strain was encoded by the vaccine, an Ad26 vector. Whole-study results and caveats: Placebo recipients and vaccine recipients were similar in non-spike TCR breadth.

The chain carries TRBV19 and TRBJ2-3, with D maybe TRBD2 (5 bases). Sample: peripheral blood, taken in a trial of Ad26.COV2.S vaccine versus placebo. The TCR originated in a person aged 18-65 years who received the Ad26.COV2.S COVID-19 vaccine or a placebo. CDR3 region: CASSKNPVEADTQYF. CDR3 bases: TGTGCCAGTAGTAAAAACCCAGTGGAGGCAGATACGCAGTATTTT. The full variable domain, rest sourced from reference TRBV19 and TRBJ2-3, is DGGITQSPKYLFRKEGQNVTLSCEQNLNHDAMYWYRQDPGQGLRLIYYSQIVNDFQKGDIAEGYSVSREKKESFPLTVTSAQKNPTAFYLCASSKNPVEADTQYFGPGTRLTVL.